A single sample is the source of the 30 T cell receptor beta chains below, sequenced in a study of blood T cell repertoires in COVID-19. Clones were sequenced by immunoSEQ multiplex PCR, and TCRdb holds only the in-frame ones, with some missing. The sample has 330,000 or so clones, over 70% seen once; the top ten hold less than 6.5%. Sequenced: PBMCs or T cells enriched from blood (not recorded which). Receptors were obtained from a man aged 30 to 39 who had recovered from COVID-19.

This chain connects TRBV27 to TRBJ1-6; D is possibly TRBD1 (5 bases). Germline CDR1 reads MNHEY; CDR2 reads SMNVEV (reference sequence). Trimming removed 7 bases at V and 5 bases at J, with 12 bases between. The CDR3 sequence is 14 residues long. CDR3 sequence: CASTMGGNNSPLHF. CDR3 nucleotide sequence: TGTGCCAGCACCATGGGGGGGAATAATTCACCCCTCCACTTT.

The chain joins TRBV15 to TRBJ1-1, with D unresolved. Trimming took off 0 bases at V and 7 bases at J, with 9 bases between the two ends. The germline V gene encodes CDR1 LNHNV and CDR2 YYDKDF (reference sequence). CDR3 size: 13 residues. The CDR3 bases are TGTGCCACCAGCAGAGATGAGAGAATTGAAGCTTTCTTT. It is translated as CATSRDERIEAFF.

The chain links TRBV18 to TRBJ1-6; 7 bases are shared with TRBD1. This CDR3 spans 15 amino acids. V lost 3 bases, J lost 7 bases, and 6 bases stayed unmatched. The V gene's germline CDR1 is KGHSH and CDR2 LQKENI. CDR3 amino acids: CASSPTDRENSPLHF. CDR3 nucleotides: TGTGCCAGCTCACCCACCGACAGGGAAAATTCACCCCTCCACTTT.

The chain recombines TRBV12-3 or TRBV12-4 with TRBJ2-3; D might be TRBD1 (5 bases). The length of the CDR3 is 11 residues. V was pared by 9 bases and J by 5 bases, with 9 bases between. CDR3 DNA: TGTGCCAGTCAGGGAAGAGATACGCAGTATTTT. Protein sequence: CASQGRDTQYF.

J is TRBJ1-3 and V is TRBV6-4; D is perhaps TRBD1 (5 bases). The germline V gene has CDR1 MRHNA and CDR2 SNTAGT. V was trimmed by 7 bases and J by 0 bases, leaving 19 bases between them. The CDR3 covers 17 residues. The CDR3 DNA follows: TGTGCCAGCAATAAGCCCGGGGGAAGAAGCTCTGGAAACACCATATATTTT. As protein: CASNKPGGRSSGNTIYF.

V is TRBV7-2 and J is TRBJ2-1, with 7 bases matching TRBD1. The V and J ends lost 5 bases and 9 bases, in that order; junction bases with no gene match: 10. The CDR3 runs to 14 residues. Germline assignment: CDR1 SGHTA and CDR2 FQGNSA. The CDR3 coding sequence is TGTGCCAGCAGCACCCAGACAGGGATCGGTGAGCAGTTCTTC. Its protein is CASSTQTGIGEQFF. The variable domain in full, completed from reference TRBV7-2 and TRBJ2-1, reads GAGVSQSPSNKVTEKGKDVELRCDPISGHTALYWYRQSLGQGLEFLIYFQGNSAPDKSGLPSDRFSAERTGGSVSTLTIQRTQQEDSAVYLCASSTQTGIGEQFFGPGTRLTVL.

J is TRBJ1-6 and V is TRBV19; D possibly corresponds to TRBD1 (6 bases). CDR3 length: 16 amino acids. CDR1 and CDR2 (germline): LNHDA, SQIVND (reference sequence). Trimming cost V 3 bases and J 8 bases, with 17 bases left between them. The CDR3 loop is CASSMSWPGDHSPLHF. CDR3 sequence (DNA): TGTGCCAGTAGTATGAGCTGGCCAGGGGACCATTCACCCCTCCACTTT.

The genes are TRBV30 and TRBJ2-7; 7 nucleotides match TRBD1. CDR1 is GTSNPN, CDR2 SVGIG, per germline (reference sequence). The length of the CDR3 is 14 residues. Trimming cost V 3 bases and J 3 bases; bases outside gene matches: 8. The CDR3 DNA follows: TGTGCCTGGAGGGAATGGGACAGACTCTACGAGCAGTACTTC. Protein product: CAWREWDRLYEQYF.

CDR3 sequence reads: CASSLSVAGYNEQFF. The CDR3 DNA sequence: TGTGCCAGCAGTTTATCGGTAGCGGGCTACAATGAGCAGTTCTTC. This chain connects TRBV27 to TRBJ2-1; 7 positions match TRBD2. V was pared by 0 bases and J by 3 bases, with 2 bases of the junction left unmatched. The CDR3 length is 15 residues. Germline V gene lookup returns CDR1 MNHEY and CDR2 SMNVEV (reference sequence).

A word on this clone: The sample has other DNA sequences that encode this CDR3 too. V and J are TRBV12-3 or TRBV12-4 and TRBJ1-5; D unclear. The CDR3 contains 13 residues. Deletions cut 3 bases from V and 0 bases from J, with 3 bases between. The CDR3, as DNA: TGTGCCAGCAGTTTCGGTAGCAATCAGCCCCAGCATTTT. This gives the protein CASSFGSNQPQHF.

The chain recombines TRBV10-1 with TRBJ2-7, with 8 nucleotides matching TRBD1. V lost 6 bases to trimming and J lost 3 bases; unmatched junction nucleotides: 10. This CDR3 is built from 15 residues. Germline CDR1 WNHNN, CDR2 SYGVQD (reference sequence). The chain's CDR3 is CASSPRTGPYYEQYF. The CDR3 DNA follows: TGCGCCAGCAGCCCCCGGACAGGGCCCTACTACGAGCAGTACTTC.

This chain joins TRBV18 and TRBJ2-3, with 8 bases matching TRBD1. This CDR3 comprises 15 residues. Germline assignment: CDR1 KGHSH and CDR2 LQKENI. V shed 4 bases, J shed 3 bases, and the junction held 6 bases outside the gene matches. CDR3 sequence: CASSLKDRVTDTQYF. The CDR3 bases are TGTGCCAGCTCACTGAAGGACAGGGTAACAGATACGCAGTATTTT.

The chain carries TRBV11-2 and TRBJ1-1; maybe TRBD1 (5 bases). The CDR3 length is 13 residues. From germline, CDR1 is SGHAT and CDR2 FQNNGV. Trimming took off 2 bases at V and 8 bases at J, with 12 bases between the two ends. Here the CDR3 DNA reads TGTGCCAGCAGCTTACCGGACATGGGGGAAGCTTTCTTT. It yields the protein CASSLPDMGEAFF. Based on the CDR3 plus reference TRBV11-2 and TRBJ1-1, the full variable domain is EAGVAQSPRYKIIEKRQSVAFWCNPISGHATLYWYQQILGQGPKLLIQFQNNGVVDDSQLPKDRFSAERLKGVDSTLKIQPAKLEDSAVYLCASSLPDMGEAFFGQGTRLTVV.

The genes are TRBV7-8 and TRBJ1-6; TRBD1 is a possible D gene (5 bases). V shed 1 base and J shed 4 bases, with 11 bases lying between them. CDR3 length equals 16 residues. Germline V gives CDR1 SGHVS, CDR2 FQNEAQ. Written as DNA, the CDR3 is TGTGCCAGCAGCTTAGGGGGAGGGGATTATAATTCACCCCTCCACTTT. It yields the protein CASSLGGGDYNSPLHF. Based on the CDR3 plus reference TRBV7-8 and TRBJ1-6, the full variable domain is GAGVSQSPRYKVAKRGQDVALRCDPISGHVSLFWYQQALGQGPEFLTYFQNEAQLDKSGLPSDRFFAERPEGSVSTLKIQRTQQEDSAVYLCASSLGGGDYNSPLHFGNGTRLTVT.

This clone was seen just once. The gene calls are TRBV7-9 and TRBJ2-2; a possible D gene is TRBD1 (5 bases). This CDR3 region has 14 residues. Germline V lookup: CDR1 SEHNR, CDR2 FQNEAQ (reference sequence). Trimming shortened V by 5 bases and J by 5 bases, and 12 bases separated the two germline ends. The CDR3 DNA reads TGTGCCAGCAGCCCCCCAGGGCCGACCGGGGAGCTGTTTTTT. Translating gives CASSPPGPTGELFF.

The chain recombines TRBV4-1 with TRBJ2-1; 8 nucleotides line up with TRBD1. The germline V gene has CDR1 MGHRA and CDR2 YSYEKL. V lost 3 bases to trimming and J lost 4 bases; unmatched junction nucleotides: 8. CDR3 length: 16 amino acids. The DNA for the CDR3 is TGCGCCAGCAGCCAGATACAGGGGGTCTCTTACAATGAGCAGTTCTTC. It codes for CASSQIQGVSYNEQFF.

The chain uses TRBV28 and TRBJ1-2, with no clear D. CDR3 length: 13 residues. V was shortened by 3 bases and J by 8 bases, with 13 bases between the two germline ends. Germline loops: CDR1 MDHEN, CDR2 SYDVKM. CDR3 region: CASSLPLSWGYTF. The CDR3 DNA is TGTGCCAGCAGTTTGCCCCTCAGTTGGGGCTACACCTTC.

J is TRBJ1-2 and V is TRBV11-2, with 9 bases aligning to TRBD1. The CDR3 is 14 residues long. After removal of 5 bases from V and 4 bases from J, the junction contained 5 bases not matched to a gene. From germline, CDR1 is SGHAT and CDR2 FQNNGV. This CDR3 reads CASSGTGKIYGYTF. In DNA, the CDR3 is TGTGCCAGCAGCGGGACAGGGAAAATCTATGGCTACACCTTC.

The genes are TRBV5-1 and TRBJ2-3; 10 nucleotides line up with TRBD2. V was clipped by 3 bases and J by 3 bases; unmatched bases: 4. The CDR3 sequence is 15 residues long. CDR1 is SGHRS, CDR2 YFSETQ, per germline. CDR3 in DNA: TGCGCCAGCAGCTCCAGAGCGGGGGGGACAGATACGCAGTATTTT. The encoded protein is CASSSRAGGTDTQYF.

This chain's CDR3 is CSVELASTDTQYF. In DNA, the CDR3 is TGCAGCGTTGAGTTGGCTAGCACAGATACGCAGTATTTT. The chain uses TRBV29-1 and TRBJ2-3; D unclear. Germline loops: CDR1 SQVTM, CDR2 ANQGSEA. V lost 3 bases, J lost 0 bases, and 7 bases lay in between. This CDR3 has 13 amino acids.

CDR3 region: CASSYPGPSSYEQYF. The CDR3 DNA follows: TGTGCCAGCAGTTACCCTGGGCCTTCCTCCTACGAGCAGTACTTC. J is TRBJ2-7 and V is TRBV6-5; D remains unclear. This CDR3 region has 15 residues. CDR1 MNHEY and CDR2 SVGAGI come from the germline V gene. V was trimmed by 2 bases and J by 0 bases, leaving 11 bases between them.

This chain joins TRBV5-1 and TRBJ2-2; D unclear. V was trimmed by 0 bases and J by 5 bases, leaving 8 bases between them. This CDR3 is 14 amino acids long. The V gene's germline CDR1 is SGHRS and CDR2 YFSETQ. The CDR3 nucleotides are TGCGCCAGCAGCTTGGACTCCCCAACCGGGGAGCTGTTTTTT. This codes for CASSLDSPTGELFF.

Points on this clone: This same CDR3 is encoded by further DNA sequences in the sample. The J gene is TRBJ1-2, the V gene TRBV5-1, with D tentatively TRBD1 (6 bases). Germline V gene lookup returns CDR1 SGHRS and CDR2 YFSETQ. CDR3 length: 14 residues. V lost 0 bases, J lost 4 bases, and 10 bases lay in between. The CDR3 DNA follows: TGCGCCAGCAGCTTGGAGGGGGGGGCCTATGGCTACACCTTC. Its translation is CASSLEGGAYGYTF. Complete variable domain (other parts from reference TRBV5-1 and TRBJ1-2): KAGVTQTPRYLIKTRGQQVTLSCSPISGHRSVSWYQQTPGQGLQFLFEYFSETQRNKGNFPGRFSGRQFSNSRSEMNVSTLELGDSALYLCASSLEGGAYGYTFGSGTRLTVV.

The rearrangement joins TRBV24-1 to TRBJ2-3; D uncertain. This CDR3 spans 14 amino acids. CDR1 is KGHDR and CDR2 is SFDVKD in the germline V gene. Trimming pared 8 bases from V and 2 bases from J, leaving 13 bases between. In DNA, the CDR3 is TGTGCCACCAACGGCAACTATGACACAGATACGCAGTATTTT. Translation gives CATNGNYDTDTQYF.

This clone showed up just a few times. The chain carries TRBV5-1 and TRBJ1-1; a weak D match, TRBD1 (6 bases). The V end was cut by 4 bases, the J end by 1 base, with 11 bases between. The CDR3 is 14 amino acids. From germline, CDR1 is SGHRS and CDR2 YFSETQ. CDR3 bases: TGCGCCAGCAGCCGGATGACAGGGAACACTGAAGCTTTCTTT. This codes for CASSRMTGNTEAFF.

The rearrangement joins TRBV7-8 to TRBJ2-1; a weak D match, TRBD1 (6 bases). This CDR3 region has 15 residues. V lost 5 bases and J 3 bases, leaving 14 bases between the germline ends. CDR1 is SGHVS, CDR2 FQNEAQ, per germline. The CDR3, as DNA: TGTGCCAGCAGCCCCACACCCAGGGGCTACAATGAGCAGTTCTTC. Translating gives CASSPTPRGYNEQFF.

The chain recombines TRBV9 with TRBJ2-3; 12 bases are shared with TRBD2. Germline V lookup: CDR1 SGDLS, CDR2 YYNGEE. CDR3 length: 15 residues. Trimming removed 3 bases from V and 3 bases from J; junction bases left unmatched: 2. The chain's CDR3 is CASSAGLAGTDTQYF. The DNA for the CDR3 is TGTGCCAGCAGCGCGGGACTAGCGGGTACAGATACGCAGTATTTT.

This chain connects TRBV27 to TRBJ1-2, with 8 bases identical to TRBD1. V lost 3 bases, J lost 3 bases, and 3 bases stayed unmatched. The CDR3 contains 14 residues. Per germline, CDR1 MNHEY and CDR2 SMNVEV (reference sequence). The CDR3 here is CASSFLQGDYGYTF. DNA for the CDR3: TGTGCCAGCAGTTTTTTACAGGGGGACTATGGCTACACCTTC.

CDR3 region: CATKAGGSTDTQYF. Here the CDR3 DNA reads TGTGCCACCAAGGCGGGGGGGAGCACAGATACGCAGTATTTT. The chain employs TRBV24-1 and TRBJ2-3; TRBD2 matches at 9 bases. Per germline, CDR1 KGHDR and CDR2 SFDVKD. The J segment lost 0 bases and the V segment lost 8 bases, leaving 2 bases of the junction unmatched. This CDR3 has 14 residues.

The V call is TRBV21-1, the J call TRBJ1-1. TRBV21-1 is classified as a pseudogene. The CDR3 consists of 13 residues. The CDR3 DNA reads TGTGCCAGCAGCAAGGGGAGGGAGACTGAAGCTTTCTTT. Its protein is CASSKGRETEAFF.